The clone carrying this T cell receptor (beta chain) was detected only a few times. Antigen specificity is unknown. Quantitative 5'-RACE with molecular barcodes produced the TCR beta libraries. Each CDR3 protein gets one entry after TCRdb re-called the 5' RACE reads with MiXCR. This table holds approximately 540,000 distinct CDR3 sequences, roughly 12% found once. This CDR3 spans 14 amino acids. Germline loops: CDR1 MNHNS, CDR2 SASEGT. Trimming cost V 6 bases and J 2 bases, with 14 bases left between them. This sample was included in a study of CD8 T cells in ankylosing spondylitis. Findings of the study overall: In peripheral blood, disease-linked CD8+ clones occurred at relatively low frequencies. Ankylosing spondylitis blood appeared to carry a characteristic TCR beta motif of several highly homologous variants.

V and J are TRBV6-1 and TRBJ2-7, with D tentatively TRBD2 (5 bases). Specimen: blood, either unsorted or a sorted T cell fraction (not recorded which). The TCR comes from a male donor with ankylosing spondylitis. The CDR3 protein is CASRSTTQAYEQYF. The CDR3 DNA sequence: TGTGCCAGCAGGTCGACTACTCAGGCCTACGAGCAGTACTTC.